This T cell receptor beta chain was sequenced during a study of response to subunit inactivated influenza vaccine. After removal of 0 bases from V and 2 bases from J, the junction contained 6 bases not matched to a gene. In germline, CDR1 is LGHNT, CDR2 FRNRAP. There are 17 residues in the CDR3. TCRdb reprocessed the RT-PCR reads via MiXCR and lists one record per CDR3 protein. In the table there are 550,000 to 800,000 distinct CDR3 sequences, around 14% of which are singletons. This sequence joins TRBV12-5 and TRBJ2-3; 9 nucleotides align to TRBD2. This receptor was obtained from a man between 45 and 60 years old who received an inactivated influenza vaccine. The sequencing used PBMCs from blood, collected around 15 days before vaccination. CDR3 amino acids: CASGLVLSGSFTDTQYF. CDR3 DNA: TGTGCTAGTGGTTTGGTACTTAGCGGGAGTTTCACAGATACGCAGTATTTT.